This TCR beta chain was sequenced for a study of cytomegalovirus exposure and HLA in healthy donors. This CDR3 has 15 amino acids. Trimming stripped 7 bases from V and 1 base from J, with 16 bases between. Germline CDR1 and CDR2: MNHEY and SVGAGI. In the PCR, 60 Vbeta and 13 Jbeta primers were used. TCRdb's table, derived via immunoSEQ multiplex PCR, lists solely in-frame clones and lacks some. The sample contains under 200,000 clones, about four fifths of which appear only once. This receptor was obtained from a male donor in good health and CMV-seropositive. Sequenced: PBMCs. The V gene is TRBV6-5, the J gene TRBJ1-2; D not certain. CDR3 nucleotides: TGTGCCAGCACCCCCAGTGGGCAGCTTAACTATGGCTACACCTTC. Residues: CASTPSGQLNYGYTF.